This is a list of T cell receptor beta chains from one sample in a study of cytomegalovirus exposure and HLA in healthy donors. TCRdb's table, derived via immunoSEQ multiplex PCR, lists solely in-frame clones and lacks some. In the table there are 150,000 or so clones, roughly 77% of which are singletons. Sequenced material: PBMCs. Receptors originate from a man in his forties in good health and CMV-seronegative. Both conserved end residues are part of each CDR3. D genes are given only for firm matches. Only some rows state a clone size, as once, few, many or a class for expanded clones.

abundance	v_gene	len	d_gene	j_gene	CDR3aa	CDR3nt
NA	TRBV6-1	12	NA	TRBJ2-2	CASSTNTGELFF	TGTGCCAGCAGCACTAACACCGGGGAGCTGTTTTTT
NA	TRBV18	15	TRBD2	TRBJ2-5	CASSPMGAGEETQYF	TGTGCCAGCTCACCTATGGGAGCGGGGGAGGAGACCCAGTACTTC
NA	TRBV5-6	14	NA	TRBJ2-5	CASSLAGGLETQYF	TGTGCCAGCAGCTTGGCCGGGGGGCTGGAGACCCAGTACTTC
few	TRBV4-3	16	NA	TRBJ1-3	CASSQDRAGAGNTIYF	TGCGCCAGCAGCCAAGATCGTGCAGGGGCTGGAAACACCATATATTTT
NA	TRBV7-3	18	TRBD1	TRBJ1-5	CASLLDRGAGYSNQPQHF	TGTGCCAGCCTTCTCGACAGGGGCGCGGGCTATAGCAATCAGCCCCAGCATTTT
NA	TRBV9	15	TRBD1	TRBJ1-1	CASSFEPGQGTEAFF	TGTGCCAGCAGCTTCGAGCCGGGACAGGGAACTGAAGCTTTCTTT
NA	TRBV6-5	13	TRBD2	TRBJ2-1	CASSKPGLARPFF	TGTGCCAGCAGTAAACCGGGACTAGCGAGGCCGTTCTTC
NA	TRBV15	14	TRBD1	TRBJ1-5	CATSRDRGNQPQHF	TGTGCCACCAGCAGGGACAGGGGCAATCAGCCCCAGCATTTT
once	TRBV2	14	TRBD1	TRBJ1-6	CASGQGSYNSPLHF	TGTGCCAGCGGACAGGGGTCCTATAATTCACCCCTCCACTTT
few	TRBV6-5	13	NA	TRBJ1-4	CASRVGGREKLFF	TGTGCCAGCAGGGTGGGGGGAAGGGAAAAACTGTTTTTT
NA	TRBV11-3	15	NA	TRBJ2-7	CASSLYTGSSYEQYF	TGTGCCAGCAGCTTATATACAGGAAGCTCCTACGAGCAGTACTTC
NA	TRBV4-1	18	TRBD2	TRBJ2-4	CASSQARLSGGARNIQYF	TGCGCCAGCAGCCAAGCCAGGCTTAGCGGGGGGGCGCGAAACATTCAGTACTTC
NA	TRBV11-2	13	NA	TRBJ2-3	CASSSPGTDTQYF	TGTGCCAGCAGCTCACCGGGGACAGATACGCAGTATTTT
NA	TRBV6-5	15	TRBD1	TRBJ1-5	CASGNTGVSNQPQHF	TGTGCCAGCGGAAACACAGGGGTTAGCAATCAGCCCCAGCATTTT
NA	TRBV2	15	TRBD1	TRBJ2-7	CASSELRGQWDEQYF	TGTGCCAGCAGTGAGCTCAGGGGGCAATGGGACGAGCAGTACTTC
once	TRBV6-6	13	NA	TRBJ2-3	CASSYSTEDTQYF	TGTGCCAGCAGTTACTCCACGGAGGATACGCAGTATTTT
NA	TRBV10-1	16	TRBD2	TRBJ2-1	CASSEGLAGDYNEQFF	TGCGCCAGCAGTGAGGGACTAGCGGGGGACTACAATGAGCAGTTCTTC
NA	TRBV7-2	12	NA	TRBJ1-2	CASSMANYGYPF	TGTGCCAGCAGTATGGCTAACTATGGCTACCCCTTC
few	TRBV6-5	13	NA	TRBJ1-1	CASRPRQSPEAFF	TGTGCCAGCAGACCGAGACAGAGCCCTGAAGCTTTCTTT
NA	TRBV19	19	NA	TRBJ1-5	CASSIEGPRVINSNQPQHF	TGTGCCAGTAGTATAGAAGGCCCCAGGGTGATTAACAGCAATCAGCCCCAGCATTTT
many	TRBV11-2	15	TRBD2	TRBJ2-7	CASSLTSGDFYEQYF	TGTGCCAGCAGCTTAACTAGCGGGGACTTCTACGAGCAGTACTTC
NA	TRBV11-3	16	TRBD2	TRBJ2-3	CASSFGTRASTDTQYF	TGTGCCAGCAGCTTTGGGACTAGGGCTAGCACAGATACGCAGTATTTT
NA	TRBV7-8	16	TRBD1	TRBJ1-4	CASSLVSGQGVEKLFF	TGTGCCAGCAGCTTAGTATCTGGGCAGGGGGTTGAAAAACTGTTTTTT
few	TRBV16	16	NA	TRBJ1-2	CASSQSLGRGEGGYTF	TGTGCCAGCAGCCAATCTCTCGGCAGGGGTGAAGGTGGCTACACCTTC
few	TRBV6-1	14	TRBD2	TRBJ2-7	CASSTSGATYEQYF	TGTGCCAGCAGCACTAGCGGGGCGACCTACGAGCAGTACTTC
NA	TRBV9	14	TRBD1	TRBJ1-2	CASSLRQGNGGYTF	TGTGCCAGCAGCCTTCGACAGGGTAACGGGGGCTACACCTTC
NA	TRBV4-2	14	TRBD1	TRBJ2-3	CASSQGRQGDTQYF	TGTGCCAGCAGCCAGGGTCGACAGGGGGATACGCAGTATTTT
NA	TRBV2	12	NA	TRBJ2-5	CASTASPETQYF	TGTGCCAGCACGGCTAGCCCGGAGACCCAGTACTTC
NA	TRBV11-3	15	TRBD1	TRBJ2-1	CASSPQGQAYNEQFF	TGTGCCAGCAGCCCCCAGGGACAGGCCTACAATGAGCAGTTCTTC
NA	TRBV7-8	17	TRBD2	TRBJ2-1	CASSRGTSGGPYNEQFF	TGTGCCAGCAGCCGAGGGACTAGCGGGGGTCCCTACAATGAGCAGTTCTTC
NA	TRBV11-3	14	NA	TRBJ2-3	CASSLGGRADTQYF	TGTGCCAGCAGCTTAGGGGGCAGGGCAGATACGCAGTATTTT
NA	TRBV18	16	NA	TRBJ1-1	CASSPTTPVQDTEAFF	TGTGCCAGCTCACCGACGACCCCAGTCCAGGACACTGAAGCTTTCTTT
NA	TRBV27	19	TRBD2	TRBJ2-1	CASSLSGLAGTSSYNEQFF	TGTGCCAGCAGTTTAAGTGGACTAGCGGGGACCAGCTCCTACAATGAGCAGTTCTTC
NA	TRBV27	14	TRBD1	TRBJ2-7	CASRGTGEVYEQYF	TGTGCCAGCAGGGGGACAGGGGAGGTCTACGAGCAGTACTTC
NA	TRBV5-4	15	NA	TRBJ1-2	CASSLARDRNYGYTF	TGTGCCAGCAGCTTGGCTCGGGATAGGAACTATGGCTACACCTTC
NA	TRBV5-1	15	NA	TRBJ2-3	CASNIGGTSTDTQYF	TGCGCCAGCAATATTGGGGGGACTAGCACAGATACGCAGTATTTT
NA	TRBV10-3	17	NA	TRBJ2-7	CAISESLGGLSSYEQYF	TGTGCCATCAGTGAGTCGTTGGGGGGACTCAGCTCCTACGAGCAGTACTTC
NA	TRBV5-1	16	NA	TRBJ1-1	CASRFGEGQRDTEAFF	TGCGCCAGCAGGTTCGGTGAGGGACAACGGGACACTGAAGCTTTCTTT
NA	TRBV11-2	14	TRBD1	TRBJ2-1	CASSFQGANGEQFF	TGTGCCAGCAGCTTTCAGGGGGCCAATGGTGAGCAGTTCTTC